The entry below describes one T cell receptor (beta chain). Its matching antigen is unknown. This entry belongs to a study of cytomegalovirus exposure and HLA in healthy donors. Study results and caveats: A prior analysis recorded that most TCR beta V segments were productive about 90% or about 30% of the time.

Germline V lookup: CDR1 SGHVS, CDR2 FQNEAQ. This CDR3 is 18 amino acids long. V dropped 2 bases and J dropped 4 bases, with 21 bases sitting between them. The study ran its PCR with 60 Vbeta and 13 Jbeta primers. Here immunoSEQ multiplex PCR was the method, and the copy in TCRdb shows in-frame clones only, minus some. The sample has about 75,000 clones. The source material was PBMCs. V gene TRBV7-8 combines with J gene TRBJ2-1; TRBD1 is a possible D gene (6 bases). The origin of this receptor is a man aged 18 to 30 in good health and CMV-seropositive. Here the CDR3 reads CASSLRRLVGTSYNEQFF. CDR3 nucleotides: TGTGCCAGCAGCTTAAGGAGACTTGTAGGGACAAGTTACAATGAGCAGTTCTTC.